The 7 T cell receptor beta chains listed next were all sequenced from one sample in a study of cytomegalovirus exposure and HLA in healthy donors. The PCR contained 60 Vbeta and 13 Jbeta primers. The table came from immunoSEQ multiplex PCR; TCRdb's copy has only in-frame clones and leaves some out. This table holds about 150,000 clones, nearly 80% found once. The sample consisted of PBMCs. Receptors were obtained from a male donor in good health and CMV-seronegative.

The chain recombines TRBV19 with TRBJ1-1, with 8 bases identical to TRBD1. The CDR3 is made up of 15 amino acids. V shed 3 bases and J 1 base; nucleotides not matched to a gene: 4. The germline CDR1 and CDR2 sequences are LNHDA and SQIVND (reference sequence). DNA of the CDR3: TGTGCCAGTAGTATGGGCGGACAGGGGAACACTGAAGCTTTCTTT. Protein: CASSMGGQGNTEAFF.

The CDR3 bases are TGTGCCAGCAGTCACACGGGACTAGCGGGAGTCGTTGGGGAGCTGTTTTTT. Amino acids: CASSHTGLAGVVGELFF. The chain employs TRBV27 and TRBJ2-2, with TRBD2 identical over 14 bases. V gave up 5 bases and J gave up 8 bases; unmatched junction bases: 10. Germline CDR1 is MNHEY and CDR2 is SMNVEV (reference sequence). The CDR3 consists of 17 residues.

This chain uses TRBV1 with TRBJ1-2; the table's D call TRBD1 went unverified against the DNA. TRBV1 is a pseudogene segment. This CDR3 is built from 19 residues. CDR3 loop: CTSSQAGTGEVRVDYGYTF. The CDR3 DNA follows: TGCACCAGCAGCCAAGCCGGGACAGGGGAGGTCCGGGTCGACTATGGCTACACCTTC.

This sequence joins TRBV7-2 and TRBJ2-5; D is perhaps TRBD2 (6 bases). Germline V gives CDR1 SGHTA, CDR2 FQGNSA. CDR3 length: 17 amino acids. V was cut by 6 bases and J by 5 bases, with 25 bases left in between. Here the CDR3 reads CASRAGTSPSPGETQYF. As DNA, the CDR3 is TGTGCCAGCAGGGCCGGGACTTCGCCCTCCCCCGGGGAGACCCAGTACTTC.

This chain uses TRBV7-9 with TRBJ2-2; weak D call: TRBD1 (5 bases). V dropped 3 bases and J dropped 5 bases, with 10 bases sitting between them. Germline CDR1 is SEHNR and CDR2 is FQNEAQ (reference sequence). There are 14 residues in the CDR3. The CDR3 bases are TGTGCCAGCAGCTTGGAAGGGGTTACCGGGGAGCTGTTTTTT. Translated: CASSLEGVTGELFF.

This chain links TRBV27 with TRBJ1-4, with D uncertain. Germline assignment: CDR1 MNHEY and CDR2 SMNVEV (reference sequence). The CDR3 has 16 residues. Trimming removed 5 bases from V and 0 bases from J, with 13 bases in between. Here the CDR3 DNA reads TGTGCCAGCAGTCCAGGCTGGGCAGCAACTAATGAAAAACTGTTTTTT. Translating it yields CASSPGWAATNEKLFF.

The gene calls are TRBV5-1 and TRBJ1-5, with D maybe TRBD1 (6 bases). Per germline, CDR1 SGHRS and CDR2 YFSETQ. V was trimmed by 4 bases and J by 4 bases, leaving 9 bases between them. CDR3 size: 13 residues. DNA of the CDR3: TGCGCCAGCAGCACGCAGGGGAATCAGCCCCAGCATTTT. Its protein is CASSTQGNQPQHF. Full variable domain (outside the CDR3, taken from reference TRBV5-1 and TRBJ1-5): KAGVTQTPRYLIKTRGQQVTLSCSPISGHRSVSWYQQTPGQGLQFLFEYFSETQRNKGNFPGRFSGRQFSNSRSEMNVSTLELGDSALYLCASSTQGNQPQHFGDGTRLSIL.